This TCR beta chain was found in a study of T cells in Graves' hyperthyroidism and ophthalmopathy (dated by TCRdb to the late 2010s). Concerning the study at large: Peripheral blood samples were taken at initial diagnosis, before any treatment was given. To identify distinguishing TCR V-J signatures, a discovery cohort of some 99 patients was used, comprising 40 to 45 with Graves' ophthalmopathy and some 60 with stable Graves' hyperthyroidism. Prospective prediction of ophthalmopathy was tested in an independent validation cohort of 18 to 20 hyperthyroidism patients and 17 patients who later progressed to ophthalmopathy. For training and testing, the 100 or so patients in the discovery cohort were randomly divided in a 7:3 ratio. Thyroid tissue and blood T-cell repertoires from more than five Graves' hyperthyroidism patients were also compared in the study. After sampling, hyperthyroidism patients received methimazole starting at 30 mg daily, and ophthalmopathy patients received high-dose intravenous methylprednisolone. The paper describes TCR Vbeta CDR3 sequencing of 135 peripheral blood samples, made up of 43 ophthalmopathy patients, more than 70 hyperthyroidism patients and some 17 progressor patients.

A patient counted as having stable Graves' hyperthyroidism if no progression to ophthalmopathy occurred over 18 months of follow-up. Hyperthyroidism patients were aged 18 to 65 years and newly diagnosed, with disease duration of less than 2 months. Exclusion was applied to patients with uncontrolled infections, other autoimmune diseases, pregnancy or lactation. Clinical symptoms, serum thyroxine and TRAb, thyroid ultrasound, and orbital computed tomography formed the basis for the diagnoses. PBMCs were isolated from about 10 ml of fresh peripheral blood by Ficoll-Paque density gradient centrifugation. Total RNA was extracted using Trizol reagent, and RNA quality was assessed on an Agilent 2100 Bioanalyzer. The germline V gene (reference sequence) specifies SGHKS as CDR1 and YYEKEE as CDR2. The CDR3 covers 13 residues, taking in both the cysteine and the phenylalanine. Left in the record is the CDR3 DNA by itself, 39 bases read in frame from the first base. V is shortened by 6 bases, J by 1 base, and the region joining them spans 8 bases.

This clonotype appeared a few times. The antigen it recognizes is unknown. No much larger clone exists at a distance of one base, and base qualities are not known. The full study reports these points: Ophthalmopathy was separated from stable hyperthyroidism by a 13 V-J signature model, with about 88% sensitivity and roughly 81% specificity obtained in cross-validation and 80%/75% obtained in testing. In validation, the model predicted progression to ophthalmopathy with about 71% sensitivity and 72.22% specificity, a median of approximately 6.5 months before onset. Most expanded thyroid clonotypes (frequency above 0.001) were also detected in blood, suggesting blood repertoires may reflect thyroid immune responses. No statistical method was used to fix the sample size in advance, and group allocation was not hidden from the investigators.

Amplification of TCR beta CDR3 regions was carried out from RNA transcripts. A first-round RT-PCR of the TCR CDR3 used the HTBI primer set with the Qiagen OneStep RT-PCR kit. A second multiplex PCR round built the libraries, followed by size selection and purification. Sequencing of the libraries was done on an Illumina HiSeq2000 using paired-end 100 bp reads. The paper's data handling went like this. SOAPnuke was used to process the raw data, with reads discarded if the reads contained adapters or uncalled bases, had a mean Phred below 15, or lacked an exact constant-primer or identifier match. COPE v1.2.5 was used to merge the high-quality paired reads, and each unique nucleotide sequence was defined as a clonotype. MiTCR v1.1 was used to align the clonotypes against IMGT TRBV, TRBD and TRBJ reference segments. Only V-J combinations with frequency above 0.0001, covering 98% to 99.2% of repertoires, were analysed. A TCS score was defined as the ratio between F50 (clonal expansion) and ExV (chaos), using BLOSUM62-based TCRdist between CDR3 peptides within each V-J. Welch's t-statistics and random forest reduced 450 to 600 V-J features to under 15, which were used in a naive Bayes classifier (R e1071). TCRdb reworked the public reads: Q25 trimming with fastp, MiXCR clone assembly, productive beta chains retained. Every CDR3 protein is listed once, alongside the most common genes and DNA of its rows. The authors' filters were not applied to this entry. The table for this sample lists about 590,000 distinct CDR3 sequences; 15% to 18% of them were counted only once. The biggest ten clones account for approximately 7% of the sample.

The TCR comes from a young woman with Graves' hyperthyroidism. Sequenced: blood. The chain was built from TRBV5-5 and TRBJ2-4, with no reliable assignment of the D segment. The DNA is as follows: TGTGCCAGCAATGACGGGGCCAAAAACATTCAGTACTTC. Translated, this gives CASNDGAKNIQYF.